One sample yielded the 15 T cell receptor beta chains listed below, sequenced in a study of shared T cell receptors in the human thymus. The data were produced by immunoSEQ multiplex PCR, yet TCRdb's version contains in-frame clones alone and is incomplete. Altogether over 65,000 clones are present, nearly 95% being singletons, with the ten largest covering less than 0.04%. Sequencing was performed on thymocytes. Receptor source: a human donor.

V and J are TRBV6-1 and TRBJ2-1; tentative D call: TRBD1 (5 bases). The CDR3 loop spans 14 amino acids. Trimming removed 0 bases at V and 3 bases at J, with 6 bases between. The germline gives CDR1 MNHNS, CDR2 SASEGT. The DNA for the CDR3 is TGTGCCAGCAGTGAAGCGGGGCTCTACAATGAGCAGTTCTTC. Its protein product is CASSEAGLYNEQFF.

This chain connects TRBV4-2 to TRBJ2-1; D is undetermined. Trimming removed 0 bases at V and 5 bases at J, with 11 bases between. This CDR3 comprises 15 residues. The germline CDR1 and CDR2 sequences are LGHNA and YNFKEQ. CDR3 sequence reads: CASSQEVGRNNEQFF. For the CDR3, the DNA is TGTGCCAGCAGCCAAGAAGTGGGCAGAAACAATGAGCAGTTCTTC.

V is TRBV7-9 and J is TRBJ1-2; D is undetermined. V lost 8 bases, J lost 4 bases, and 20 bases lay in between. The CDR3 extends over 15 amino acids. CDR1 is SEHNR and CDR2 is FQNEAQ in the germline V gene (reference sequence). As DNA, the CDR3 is TGTGCCAGCCGTCACGAACAGCGAGAGGGCTATGGCTACACCTTC. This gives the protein CASRHEQREGYGYTF. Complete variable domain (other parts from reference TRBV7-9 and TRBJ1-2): DTGVSQNPRHKITKRGQNVTFRCDPISEHNRLYWYRQTLGQGPEFLTYFQNEAQLEKSRLLSDRFSAERPKGSFSTLEIQRTEQGDSAMYLCASRHEQREGYGYTFGSGTRLTVV.

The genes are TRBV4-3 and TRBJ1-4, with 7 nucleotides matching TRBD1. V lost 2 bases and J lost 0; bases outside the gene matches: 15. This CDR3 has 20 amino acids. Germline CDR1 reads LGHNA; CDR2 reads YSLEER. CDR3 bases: TGCGCCAGCAGCCAATGGAGGGGGGACAGCACTATCTCAACTAATGAAAAACTGTTTTTT. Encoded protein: CASSQWRGDSTISTNEKLFF.

The CDR3 DNA reads as TGTGCCAGCAGTGAAGCCCGGGACAGAGCCGGCACAGATACGCAGTATTTT. Its protein is CASSEARDRAGTDTQYF. The rearrangement uses TRBV6-1 and TRBJ2-3; 7 bases align to TRBD1. The CDR3 loop spans 17 amino acids. CDR1 is MNHNS and CDR2 is SASEGT in the germline V gene. V shed 0 bases, J shed 1 base, and the junction held 7 bases outside the gene matches.

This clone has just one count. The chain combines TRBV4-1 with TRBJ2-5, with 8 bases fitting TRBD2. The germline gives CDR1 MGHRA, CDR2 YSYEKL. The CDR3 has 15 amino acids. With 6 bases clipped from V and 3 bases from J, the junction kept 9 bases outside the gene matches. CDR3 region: CASSFQGGGKETQYF. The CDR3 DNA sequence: TGCGCCAGCAGTTTTCAGGGCGGGGGGAAAGAGACCCAGTACTTC.

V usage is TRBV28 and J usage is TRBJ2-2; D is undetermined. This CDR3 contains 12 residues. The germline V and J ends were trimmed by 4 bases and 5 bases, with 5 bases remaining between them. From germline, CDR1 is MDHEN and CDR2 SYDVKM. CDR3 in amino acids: CASSSETGELFF. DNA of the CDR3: TGTGCCAGCAGTTCCGAGACCGGGGAGCTGTTTTTT.

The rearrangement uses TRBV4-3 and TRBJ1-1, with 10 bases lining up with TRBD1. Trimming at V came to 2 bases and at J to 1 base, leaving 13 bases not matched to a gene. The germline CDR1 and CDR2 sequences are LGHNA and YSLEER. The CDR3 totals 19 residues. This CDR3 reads CASSQRKDRGRGRNTEAFF. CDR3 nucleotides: TGCGCCAGCAGCCAAAGGAAGGACAGGGGGAGAGGTAGGAACACTGAAGCTTTCTTT.

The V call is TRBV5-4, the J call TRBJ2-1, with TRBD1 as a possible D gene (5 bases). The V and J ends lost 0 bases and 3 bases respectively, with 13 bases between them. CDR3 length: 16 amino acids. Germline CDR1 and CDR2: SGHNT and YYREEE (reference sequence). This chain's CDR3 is CASSLDAGRLYNEQFF. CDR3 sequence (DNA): TGTGCCAGCAGCTTGGACGCAGGGCGACTCTACAATGAGCAGTTCTTC.

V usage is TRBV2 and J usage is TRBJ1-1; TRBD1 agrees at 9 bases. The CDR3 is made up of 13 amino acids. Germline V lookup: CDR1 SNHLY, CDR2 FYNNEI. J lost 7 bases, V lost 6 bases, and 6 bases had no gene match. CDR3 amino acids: CASRGQGLGEAFF. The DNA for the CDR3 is TGTGCCAGCAGAGGACAGGGGTTGGGTGAAGCTTTCTTT. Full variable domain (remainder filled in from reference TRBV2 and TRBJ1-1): EPEVTQTPSHQVTQMGQEVILRCVPISNHLYFYWYRQILGQKVEFLVSFYNNEISEKSEIFDDQFSVERPDGSNFTLKIRSTKLEDSAMYFCASRGQGLGEAFFGQGTRLTVV.

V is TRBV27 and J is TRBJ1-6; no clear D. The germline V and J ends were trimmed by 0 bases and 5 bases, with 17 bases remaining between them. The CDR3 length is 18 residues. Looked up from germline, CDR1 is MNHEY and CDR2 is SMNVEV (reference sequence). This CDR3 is CASSLSIGPRINNSPLHF. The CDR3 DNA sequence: TGTGCCAGCAGTTTATCAATAGGCCCCCGAATCAATAATTCACCCCTCCACTTT.

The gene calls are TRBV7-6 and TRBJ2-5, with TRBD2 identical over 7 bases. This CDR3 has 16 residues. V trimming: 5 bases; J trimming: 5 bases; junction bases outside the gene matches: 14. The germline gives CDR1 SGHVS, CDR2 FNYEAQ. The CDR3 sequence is CASSRGTGGPPETQYF. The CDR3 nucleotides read TGTGCCAGCAGCCGAGGGACGGGGGGACCCCCTGAGACCCAGTACTTC.

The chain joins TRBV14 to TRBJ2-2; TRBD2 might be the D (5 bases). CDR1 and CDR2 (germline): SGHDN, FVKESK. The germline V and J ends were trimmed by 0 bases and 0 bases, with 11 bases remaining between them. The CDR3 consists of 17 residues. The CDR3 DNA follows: TGTGCCAGCAGCCAAGATGAGGGCGAAACGAACACCGGGGAGCTGTTTTTT. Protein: CASSQDEGETNTGELFF.

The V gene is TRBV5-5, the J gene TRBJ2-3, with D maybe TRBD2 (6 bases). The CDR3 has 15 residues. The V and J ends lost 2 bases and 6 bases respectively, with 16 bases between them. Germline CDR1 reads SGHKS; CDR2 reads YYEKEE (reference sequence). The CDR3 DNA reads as TGTGCCAGCAGCTTAAAAGGAGGGTTTAGGGATACGCAGTATTTT. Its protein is CASSLKGGFRDTQYF.

CDR3: CASSQSPPLHRAYEQYF. In nucleotides, the CDR3 is TGCGCCAGCAGCCAAAGCCCTCCCTTACACAGAGCCTACGAGCAGTACTTC. This chain joins TRBV4-1 and TRBJ2-7; D unclear. V lost 2 bases and J lost 2, with 19 bases in between. The CDR3 covers 17 residues. Per the germline V gene, CDR1 is MGHRA and CDR2 is YSYEKL.